Below are 16 T cell receptor beta chains sequenced from a single sample in a study of T cell responses to AZD1222 COVID-19 vaccine (dated by TCRdb to the early 2020s). Library construction relied on the immunoSEQ multiplex PCR assay. TCRdb limited this immuneACCESS table to in-frame rearrangements with V and J called. A share of clones is missing; checked studies link under half to unresolved V genes, and the rest is unexplained. The sample data list some 140,000 clones, and roughly 90% of these were observed just once. The ten largest clones take up roughly 2.8% of the sample. The label giving this sample's time point can be read as: baseline before first vaccination. The source was peripheral blood, collected on day 0 of AZD1222 vaccination. The receptors come from an adult in good health.

The chain employs TRBV29-1 and TRBJ2-6, with D possibly being TRBD1 (6 bases). There are 13 residues in the CDR3. From germline, CDR1 is SQVTM and CDR2 ANQGSEA. Trimming pared 7 bases from V and 4 bases from J, leaving 11 bases between. The CDR3 DNA is TGCAGCGCCAGGGGAGCCGGGGCCAACGTCCTGACTTTC. This codes for CSARGAGANVLTF.

The chain couples TRBV27 to TRBJ2-3, with D possibly being TRBD2 (7 bases). This CDR3 has 15 residues. Germline lookup yields CDR1 MNHEY and CDR2 SMNVEV (reference sequence). The ends were cut back, 8 bases at V and 4 bases at J, with 19 bases in the middle. The CDR3 loop is CASVVRGGISDTQYF. The CDR3 DNA is TGTGCCAGCGTGGTAAGGGGGGGTATCTCAGATACGCAGTATTTT.

The chain links TRBV27 to TRBJ1-2, with 7 bases identical to TRBD1. The CDR3 totals 13 residues. Germline V CDR1 and CDR2: MNHEY, SMNVEV (reference sequence). With V trimmed by 6 bases and J by 6 bases, 7 bases remained unmatched. The CDR3 loop reads CASRETGRDGYTF. CDR3 bases: TGTGCCAGCAGAGAGACAGGGCGGGATGGCTACACCTTC.

This clone was seen only once. V usage is TRBV28 and J usage is TRBJ2-7; 8 nucleotides align to TRBD2. After removal of 3 bases from V and 3 bases from J, the junction contained 4 bases not matched to a gene. CDR3 length: 14 amino acids. Per germline, CDR1 MDHEN and CDR2 SYDVKM. This CDR3 reads CASSFQRGYYEQYF. The CDR3 nucleotides read TGTGCCAGCAGTTTCCAGCGGGGGTACTACGAGCAGTACTTC.

The chain couples TRBV5-6 to TRBJ2-7; TRBD1 matches at 7 bases. With V trimmed by 4 bases and J by 2 bases, 6 bases remained unmatched. CDR1 and CDR2 (germline): SGHDT, YYEEEE. This CDR3 spans 14 amino acids. The CDR3 region is CASSHGTVAYEQYF. The CDR3 DNA is TGTGCCAGCAGCCACGGGACAGTAGCCTACGAGCAGTACTTC.

The genes are TRBV14 and TRBJ2-7; D remains ambiguous. CDR3 length: 13 residues. CDR1 is SGHDN and CDR2 is FVKESK in the germline V gene. V was shortened by 2 bases and J by 11 bases, with 16 bases between the two germline ends. Written as DNA, the CDR3 is TGTGCCAGCAGCCAATTCCGACTCAAGCCCAAGTACTTC. Translation gives CASSQFRLKPKYF.

The chain uses TRBV11-2 and TRBJ1-2; unclear D gene. Trimming stripped 8 bases from V and 4 bases from J, with 11 bases between. Germline-derived CDR1 and CDR2 are SGHAT and FQNNGV. The CDR3 is 12 residues long. This chain's CDR3 is CASGPTGYGYTF. As DNA, the CDR3 is TGTGCCAGCGGACCAACGGGCTATGGCTACACCTTC.

Comments on this clone: The junction does not match germline at one end; this may be a read error. The rearrangement links TRBV7-9 to TRBJ1-1; D unclear. This CDR3 contains 11 residues. Germline V lookup: CDR1 SEHNR, CDR2 FQNEAQ (reference sequence). Here the CDR3 reads CAIGGRWGVIF. The DNA for the CDR3 is TGTGCCATAGGAGGGAGATGGGGAGTTATCTTT.

The V and J genes are TRBV5-1 and TRBJ2-2; D might be TRBD1 or TRBD2, each matching 5 bases. V lost 4 bases and J 2 bases, leaving 12 bases between the germline ends. Germline V gene data show CDR1 as SGHRS and CDR2 as YFSETQ. The CDR3 is 15 amino acids. The CDR3 loop reads CASSRGGSNTGELFF. For the CDR3, the DNA is TGCGCCAGCAGCCGTGGGGGTAGCAACACCGGGGAGCTGTTTTTT.

The V call is TRBV4-2, the J call TRBJ2-7; D not certain. Looked up from germline, CDR1 is LGHNA and CDR2 is YNFKEQ. This CDR3 has 11 residues. V lost 4 bases and J 6 bases, leaving 7 bases between the germline ends. DNA of the CDR3: TGTGCCAGCAGCCTAAACTCCGAGCAGTACTTC. Translated: CASSLNSEQYF.

This chain links TRBV12-3 or TRBV12-4 with TRBJ1-1; unclear D gene. Trimming pared 6 bases from V and 7 bases from J, leaving 15 bases between. This CDR3 has 13 amino acids. CDR3 region: CASSRESRGEAFF. For the CDR3, the DNA is TGTGCCAGCAGCCGGGAATCCCGGGGTGAAGCTTTCTTT.

The chain combines TRBV2 with TRBJ1-1; D perhaps matches TRBD1 (5 bases). Germline V lookup: CDR1 SNHLY, CDR2 FYNNEI. This CDR3 comprises 14 residues. With 6 bases removed from V and 5 bases from J, the gap between germline ends came to 16 bases. The CDR3 DNA sequence: TGTGCCAGCAGCACGGGACTTCAGTGGACTGAAGCTTTCTTT. It translates to CASSTGLQWTEAFF.

The CDR3 here is CASSIGGDSTDTQYF. DNA of the CDR3: TGTGCCAGTAGTATCGGGGGGGATAGCACAGATACGCAGTATTTT. The chain couples TRBV19 to TRBJ2-3; 8 bases agree with TRBD2. The V segment lost 3 bases and the J segment 0 bases; nucleotides outside the gene matches: 2. Germline CDR1 and CDR2: LNHDA and SQIVND (reference sequence). The length of the CDR3 is 15 residues.

The V gene is TRBV3-1 (or the pseudogene TRBV3-2), the J gene TRBJ2-7; the D gene is possibly TRBD2 (6 bases). This CDR3 contains 14 residues. The germline V and J ends were trimmed by 1 base and 1 base, with 8 bases remaining between them. Germline assignment: CDR1 LGHDT and CDR2 YNNKEL (reference sequence). CDR3 sequence: CASSQGGASYEQYF. DNA of the CDR3: TGTGCCAGCAGCCAAGGCGGGGCATCCTACGAGCAGTACTTC.

The chain links TRBV27 to TRBJ1-5; a weak D match, TRBD1 (6 bases). This CDR3 region has 13 residues. Trimming shortened V by 3 bases and J by 4 bases, and 7 bases separated the two germline ends. Germline CDR1 reads MNHEY; CDR2 reads SMNVEV (reference sequence). The CDR3 spells CASSFGQNQPQHF. The CDR3, as DNA: TGTGCCAGCAGTTTTGGACAGAATCAGCCCCAGCATTTT.

The genes are TRBV4-2 and TRBJ1-2; D gene uncertain. Germline V gene lookup returns CDR1 LGHNA and CDR2 YNFKEQ. The CDR3 is 16 amino acids. V was clipped by 1 base and J by 2 bases, with 14 bases between them. The CDR3 sequence is CASSQGLRSANYGYTF. The CDR3 nucleotides are TGTGCCAGCAGCCAAGGTTTAAGATCGGCGAACTATGGCTACACCTTC.